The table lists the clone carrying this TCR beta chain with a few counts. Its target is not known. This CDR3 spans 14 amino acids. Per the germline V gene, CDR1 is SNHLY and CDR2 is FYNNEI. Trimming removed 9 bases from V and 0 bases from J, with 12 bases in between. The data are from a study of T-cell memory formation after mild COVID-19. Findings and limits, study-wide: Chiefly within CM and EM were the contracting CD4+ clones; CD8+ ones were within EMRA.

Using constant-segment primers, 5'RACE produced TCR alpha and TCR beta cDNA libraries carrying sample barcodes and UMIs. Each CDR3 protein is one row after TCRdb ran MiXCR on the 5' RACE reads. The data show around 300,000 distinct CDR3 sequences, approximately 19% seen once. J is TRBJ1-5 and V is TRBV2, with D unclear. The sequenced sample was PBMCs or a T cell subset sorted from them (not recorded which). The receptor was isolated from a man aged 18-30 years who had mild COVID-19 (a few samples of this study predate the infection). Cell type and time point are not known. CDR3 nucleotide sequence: TGTGCCAGTTCACAGCTTTATAGCAATCAGCCCCAGCATTTT. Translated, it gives CASSQLYSNQPQHF.